One and the same sample provided the 6 T cell receptor beta chains below, sequenced in a study of metastatic and nonmetastatic thyroid tumors (dated by TCRdb to the early 2020s). No patient had received any treatment before thyroid surgery. The library relied on PCR. Sequencing instrument: Illumina HiSeq 4000. TCRdb reprocessing: public reads trimmed at Q25 with fastp, clones called with MiXCR, in-frame beta chains kept. The sample table records roughly 98,000 clones; about 15% of these occur just once. The leading ten clones occupy 3.6% of the sample. Sequencing was done on a sample of blood. These receptors came from a female donor with papillary thyroid cancer or a benign thyroid nodule (not recorded which). Some clones in this sample may be carry-over from other donors' samples.

This clone was seen repeatedly, ten times or more. This chain links TRBV20-1 with TRBJ1-2; the match to TRBD1 covers 7 bases. Germline CDR1 reads DFQATT; CDR2 reads SNEGSKA (reference sequence). The CDR3 is 18 residues long. Trimming cost V 0 bases and J 4 bases; bases outside gene matches: 17. The CDR3 spells CSARDGSSIRQGGYGYTF. The CDR3 region has the DNA TGCAGTGCTAGAGATGGAAGCTCCATCCGACAGGGAGGCTATGGCTACACCTTC.

This clone came up a few times. This may be a read error, as it is one base from a much larger clone. Other DNA sequences within the sample encode an identical CDR3. V usage is TRBV5-1 and J usage is TRBJ1-4; 12 nucleotides line up with TRBD1. The V and J ends lost 8 bases and 8 bases, in that order; junction bases with no gene match: 10. Per germline, CDR1 SGHRS and CDR2 YFSETQ. This CDR3 is built from 15 residues. The CDR3 is CASSQGGTGGEKLFF. CDR3 sequence (DNA): TGCGCCAGTAGCCAAGGCGGGACAGGGGGCGAAAAACTGTTTTTT.

This clone has ten or more counts. Other DNA sequences within the sample encode an identical CDR3. This rearrangement joins TRBV9 to TRBJ2-5, with 8 positions matching TRBD1. This CDR3 is 14 amino acids long. Unmatched junction bases numbered 6, after V lost 3 bases and J lost 5 bases. In germline, CDR1 is SGDLS, CDR2 YYNGEE. CDR3 DNA sequence: TGTGCCAGCAGCGAGGGGACAGGACCGGAGACCCAGTACTTC. Protein: CASSEGTGPETQYF.

In regard to this clone: A junction boundary mismatches the germline segment, possibly from a read error. The genes are TRBV11-2 and TRBJ2-2, with D perhaps being TRBD1 or TRBD2 (6 bases each). This CDR3 is 16 amino acids long. In germline, CDR1 is SGHAT, CDR2 FQNNGV. CDR3 in amino acids: CASSFPGLGGPAEMFF. CDR3 in DNA: TGTGCCAGCAGCTTCCCCGGACTCGGGGGCCCCGCGGAGATGTTTTTT.

With respect to this clone: This may stem from a read error, because a much larger clone lies one nucleotide away. V gene TRBV11-2 combines with J gene TRBJ2-1; D is ambiguous. V was trimmed by 5 bases and J by 10 bases, leaving 12 bases between them. The CDR3 runs to 12 residues. Germline CDR1 is SGHAT and CDR2 is FQNNGV. The CDR3 region is CASSAMKAEQFF. Written as DNA, the CDR3 is TGTGCCAGCAGCGCCATGAAGGCCGAGCAGTTCTTC.

As for this clone: One end of the junction fails to match germline, which may point to a read error. The CDR3 here is CSSSADFYDQYF. The CDR3 nucleotides are TGTTCCAGTAGTGCAGATTTCTACGATCAGTACTTC. The chain combines TRBV19 with TRBJ2-7; D remains unclear. The CDR3 has 12 residues. The germline V gene encodes CDR1 LNHDA and CDR2 SQIVND (reference sequence).